The 14 T cell receptor beta chains reported below all come from one sample, sequenced in a study of blood T cell repertoires in COVID-19. Repertoires were generated with immunoSEQ multiplex PCR, while TCRdb's copy carries only in-frame clones and drops some. The sample includes more than 85,000 clones, roughly 80% of them seen just once. Sequencing was carried out using peripheral blood. The receptor set was obtained from a human donor in a cohort sampled during active COVID-19.

The V and J genes are TRBV5-1 and TRBJ2-2, with D tentatively TRBD2 (6 bases). Between the trimmed V and J ends, which lost 5 bases and 2 bases, there was a span of 16 bases. There are 16 residues in the CDR3. Looked up from germline, CDR1 is SGHRS and CDR2 is YFSETQ. The CDR3 reads CASRPGLSQNTGELFF. Here the CDR3 DNA reads TGCGCCAGCAGACCCGGACTATCCCAAAACACCGGGGAGCTGTTTTTT.

This sequence joins TRBV28 and TRBJ2-7, with 9 bases lining up with TRBD2. The germline V gene encodes CDR1 MDHEN and CDR2 SYDVKM. Losses at the gene ends were 6 bases for V and 5 bases for J; bases not matched to a gene: 11. The CDR3 is made up of 15 amino acids. CDR3 in DNA: TGTGCCAGCAGCCGATATGCGGGAGGGCCTAACGAGCAGTACTTC. Translating gives CASSRYAGGPNEQYF.

This chain connects TRBV10-3 to TRBJ1-4; D unclear. V lost 8 bases and J 6 bases, leaving 13 bases between the germline ends. The CDR3 sequence is 13 residues long. Germline CDR1 and CDR2: ENHRY and SYGVKD. DNA for the CDR3: TGTGCCATCGCACTAGCAGAACATGAAAAACTGTTTTTT. Protein sequence: CAIALAEHEKLFF.

This chain joins TRBV28 and TRBJ1-1, with D possibly matching TRBD1 (5 bases). The CDR3 consists of 16 residues. V was trimmed by 2 bases and J by 0 bases, leaving 13 bases between them. Germline V CDR1 and CDR2: MDHEN, SYDVKM. The CDR3 DNA sequence: TGTGCCAGCAGTTTAATTGGTGGAGGGGTGAACACTGAAGCTTTCTTT. Translating it yields CASSLIGGGVNTEAFF. The full variable domain, rest sourced from reference TRBV28 and TRBJ1-1, is DVKVTQSSRYLVKRTGEKVFLECVQDMDHENMFWYRQDPGLGLRLIYFSYDVKMKEKGDIPEGYSVSREKKERFSLILESASTNQTSMYLCASSLIGGGVNTEAFFGQGTRLTVV.

The genes are TRBV5-8 and TRBJ2-7; 9 nucleotides agree with TRBD1. The CDR3 runs to 14 residues. Trimming at V came to 1 base and at J to 6 bases, leaving 5 bases not matched to a gene. CDR1 and CDR2 from the germline V gene are SGHTS and YDEGEE. The CDR3 loop reads CASSLYRGPIEQYF. CDR3 nucleotides: TGTGCCAGCAGCTTGTACAGGGGGCCCATCGAGCAGTACTTC.

This clone was picked up one time. The chain uses TRBV5-6 and TRBJ1-2; 11 bases agree with TRBD1. V trimming: 4 bases; J trimming: 4 bases; junction bases outside the gene matches: 9. The CDR3 spans 16 residues. Germline CDR1 SGHDT, CDR2 YYEEEE. CDR3 coding DNA: TGTGCCAGCAGCGACGGGACAGGGGGGAATATCTATGGCTACACCTTC. This sequence encodes CASSDGTGGNIYGYTF.

The chain joins TRBV9 to TRBJ1-1, with 7 bases aligning to TRBD1. The CDR3 consists of 15 residues. V gave up 4 bases and J gave up 3 bases; unmatched junction bases: 9. CDR1 and CDR2 from the germline V gene are SGDLS and YYNGEE. The CDR3 sequence is CASSNTQGRYTEAFF. CDR3 bases: TGTGCCAGCAGCAACACACAGGGGAGATACACTGAAGCTTTCTTT.

The chain links TRBV29-1 to TRBJ1-5, with 7 bases identical to TRBD1. Germline loops: CDR1 SQVTM, CDR2 ANQGSEA. The CDR3 length is 12 residues. V lost 6 bases to trimming and J lost 2 bases; unmatched junction nucleotides: 1. CDR3 sequence: CSVGTGNQPQHF. The DNA of the CDR3 is TGCAGCGTCGGGACAGGCAATCAGCCCCAGCATTTT.

J is TRBJ2-1 and V is TRBV5-1, with 8 bases aligning to TRBD2. Germline V lookup: CDR1 SGHRS, CDR2 YFSETQ. The CDR3 has 14 residues. V lost 4 bases and J lost 8; bases outside the gene matches: 8. The DNA of the CDR3 is TGCGCCAGCAGCGGGACTAGTGGGGTCGATGAGCAGTTCTTC. It codes for CASSGTSGVDEQFF.

Note on this clone: One junction end disagrees with the germline gene, perhaps due to a read error. This chain links TRBV7-7 with TRBJ2-5, with no clear D. The germline gives CDR1 SSHAT, CDR2 FNYEAQ (reference sequence). There are 13 residues in the CDR3. CDR3 in DNA: TGTGCTAGCAGCTTAAACAGTCGGGAGACCCAGTACTTC. The encoded protein is CASSLNSRETQYF.

The chain links TRBV18 to TRBJ2-7; TRBD2 is a possible D gene (6 bases). CDR1 and CDR2 from the germline V gene are KGHSH and LQKENI. The CDR3 is made up of 13 amino acids. The V end lost 0 bases, the J end lost 5 bases, and 8 bases lay between the germline ends. The CDR3 region is CASSPPEGNEQYF. Written as DNA, the CDR3 is TGTGCCAGCTCACCACCGGAGGGGAACGAGCAGTACTTC.

The chain employs TRBV6-6 and TRBJ1-5, with D uncertain. Per the germline V gene, CDR1 is MNHNY and CDR2 is SVGAGI (reference sequence). The CDR3 totals 18 residues. Trimming took 5 bases from V and 1 from J, leaving 21 bases between them. The CDR3, as DNA: TGTGCCAGCAGTCGATTACAGCCCGGCCCCGGAAGCAATCAGCCCCAGCATTTT. Protein sequence: CASSRLQPGPGSNQPQHF.

The V gene is TRBV7-2, the J gene TRBJ1-2, with D tentatively TRBD1 (5 bases). With 1 base removed from V and 2 bases from J, the gap between germline ends came to 8 bases. CDR1 and CDR2 (germline): SGHTA, FQGNSA. The CDR3 loop spans 14 amino acids. The CDR3 DNA sequence: TGTGCCAGCAGCTTAGAACCAGGGAACTATGGCTACACCTTC. This gives the protein CASSLEPGNYGYTF.

The rearrangement uses TRBV10-1 and TRBJ1-1; D is possibly TRBD1 (5 bases). Trimming left V 6 bases short and J 1 base short, with 15 bases between. CDR1 and CDR2 (germline): WNHNN, SYGVQD (reference sequence). This CDR3 has 15 amino acids. CDR3 region: CASSAIEGENTEAFF. As DNA, the CDR3 is TGCGCCAGCAGCGCGATAGAAGGGGAGAACACTGAAGCTTTCTTT.